The T cell receptor beta chain under discussion was sequenced for a study of EBV T-cell therapy then PD-1 blockade in nasopharyngeal carcinoma. Treatment meaning: AdE1-LMPpoly-expanded autologous EBV-specific T-cell therapy followed by anti-PD-1 nivolumab. Turning to this clone: The antigen is not known.

Data came from immunoSEQ multiplex PCR; TCRdb stores just in-frame clones and leaves some out. This sample carries roughly 15,000 clones, around four fifths of them seen once, and the ten largest clones take around 30%. CDR1 MNHNY and CDR2 SVGAGI come from the germline V gene (reference sequence). The V gene lost 5 bases and the J gene lost 7 bases, with 14 bases spanning the gap. The CDR3 covers 14 residues. The sample consisted of CD8+ T cells from blood, taken around day 100 from a patient whose treatment included autologous EBV-specific T cells and nivolumab. This chain uses TRBV6-6 with TRBJ2-2; TRBD1 is a possible D gene (5 bases). The source of this sequence is a man in his forties or fifties with nasopharyngeal carcinoma. The DNA of the CDR3 is TGTGCCAGCAGTAATGCAGGGAAGAGCGGGGAGCTGTTTTTT. Translation: CASSNAGKSGELFF.